This T cell receptor beta chain was found in a study of OX40 agonist ivuxolimab in advanced cancers. Overall study findings and caveats: With doses of 0.1 to 3.0 mg/kg, CD4+ and CD8+ blood T cells had undergone clonal expansion by week 6.

Systemic immunosuppression or a history of autoimmune disease excluded patients. Researchers took blood at baseline, on cycle 4 day 1, and on cycle 7 day 1. With 7 bases removed from V and 0 bases from J, the gap between germline ends came to 10 bases. Germline V gene lookup returns CDR1 GTSNPN and CDR2 SVGIG (reference sequence). This CDR3 comprises 13 residues. The assay was immunoSEQ multiplex PCR, and TCRdb's table has in-frame clones only and misses some. Of some 100,000 clones in the sample, around 91% were seen once. This clone has just a few counts. What it binds is unknown. This clonotype originated in an adult with an advanced solid tumor such as melanoma, head and neck, liver or kidney cancer. This chain connects TRBV30 to TRBJ1-3; D call uncertain. Source: CD4+ or CD8+ T cells sorted from blood, taken in a trial of the OX40 agonist ivuxolimab. CDR3 loop: CASGRSSGNTIYF. The CDR3, as DNA: TGTGCCTCGGGCCGCTCCTCTGGAAACACCATATATTTT.